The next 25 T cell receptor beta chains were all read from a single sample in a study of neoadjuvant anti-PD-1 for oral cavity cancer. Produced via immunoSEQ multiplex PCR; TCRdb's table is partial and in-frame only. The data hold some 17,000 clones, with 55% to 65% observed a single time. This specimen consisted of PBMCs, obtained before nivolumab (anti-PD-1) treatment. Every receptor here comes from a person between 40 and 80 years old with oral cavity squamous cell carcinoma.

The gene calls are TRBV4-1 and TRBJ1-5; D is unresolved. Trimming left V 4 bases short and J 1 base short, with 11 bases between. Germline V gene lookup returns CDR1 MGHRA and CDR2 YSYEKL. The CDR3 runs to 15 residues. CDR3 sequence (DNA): TGCGCCAGCAGCCTCGGACGGGGAAGCAATCAGCCCCAGCATTTT. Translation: CASSLGRGSNQPQHF.

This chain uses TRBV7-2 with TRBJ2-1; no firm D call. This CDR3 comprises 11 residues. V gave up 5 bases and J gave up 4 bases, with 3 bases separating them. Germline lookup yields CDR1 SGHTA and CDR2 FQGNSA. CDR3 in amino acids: CASSAYNEQFF. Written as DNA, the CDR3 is TGTGCCAGCAGCGCGTACAATGAGCAGTTCTTC.

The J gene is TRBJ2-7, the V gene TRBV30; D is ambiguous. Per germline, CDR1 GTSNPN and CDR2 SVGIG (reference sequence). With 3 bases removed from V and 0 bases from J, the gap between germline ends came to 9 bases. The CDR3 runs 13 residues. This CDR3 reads CAWRPGGSYEQYF. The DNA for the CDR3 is TGTGCCTGGAGGCCGGGCGGCTCCTACGAGCAGTACTTC.

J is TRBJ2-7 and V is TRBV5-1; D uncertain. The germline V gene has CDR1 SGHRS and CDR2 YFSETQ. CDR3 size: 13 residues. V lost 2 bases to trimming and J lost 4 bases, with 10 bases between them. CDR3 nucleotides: TGCGCCAGCAGCTTTGAAAGTCAATACGAGCAGTACTTC. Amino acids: CASSFESQYEQYF.

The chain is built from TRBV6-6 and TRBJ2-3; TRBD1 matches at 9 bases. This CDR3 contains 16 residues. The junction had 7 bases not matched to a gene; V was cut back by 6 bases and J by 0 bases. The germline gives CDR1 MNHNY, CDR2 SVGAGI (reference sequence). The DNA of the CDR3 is TGTGCCAGCAGATTACAACAGGGGGCTAGCACAGATACGCAGTATTTT. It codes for CASRLQQGASTDTQYF.

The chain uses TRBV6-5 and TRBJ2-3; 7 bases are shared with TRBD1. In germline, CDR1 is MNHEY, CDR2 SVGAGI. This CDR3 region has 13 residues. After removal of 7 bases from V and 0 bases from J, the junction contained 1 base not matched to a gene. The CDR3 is CASNRGSTDTQYF. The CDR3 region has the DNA TGTGCCAGCAACAGGGGTAGCACAGATACGCAGTATTTT.

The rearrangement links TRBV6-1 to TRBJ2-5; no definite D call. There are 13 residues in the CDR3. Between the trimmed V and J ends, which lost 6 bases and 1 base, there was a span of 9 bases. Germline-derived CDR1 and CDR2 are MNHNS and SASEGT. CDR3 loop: CASSLEFQETQYF. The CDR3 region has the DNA TGTGCCAGCAGCCTGGAGTTCCAAGAGACCCAGTACTTC.

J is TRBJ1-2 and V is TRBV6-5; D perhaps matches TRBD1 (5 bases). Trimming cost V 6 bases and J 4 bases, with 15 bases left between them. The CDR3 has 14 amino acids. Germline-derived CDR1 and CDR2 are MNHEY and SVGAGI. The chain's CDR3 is CASRGSGLGYGYTF. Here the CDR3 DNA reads TGTGCCAGCAGGGGATCAGGGCTTGGCTATGGCTACACCTTC.

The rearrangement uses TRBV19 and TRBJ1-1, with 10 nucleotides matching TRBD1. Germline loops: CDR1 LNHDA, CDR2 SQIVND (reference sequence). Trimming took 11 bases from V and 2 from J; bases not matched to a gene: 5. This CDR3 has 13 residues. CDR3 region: CAARQGANTEAFF. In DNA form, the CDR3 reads TGTGCCGCGCGACAGGGGGCAAACACTGAAGCTTTCTTT. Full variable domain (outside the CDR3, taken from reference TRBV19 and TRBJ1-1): DGGITQSPKYLFRKEGQNVTLSCEQNLNHDAMYWYRQDPGQGLRLIYYSQIVNDFQKGDIAEGYSVSREKKESFPLTVTSAQKNPTAFYLCAARQGANTEAFFGQGTRLTVV.

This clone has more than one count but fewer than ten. CDR3 amino acids: CASSELSGRGITDTQYF. The CDR3 nucleotides read TGCGCCAGCAGTGAGCTTAGCGGGAGAGGGATCACAGATACGCAGTATTTT. The chain has TRBV10-1 and TRBJ2-3; 9 bases align to TRBD2. V dropped 2 bases and J dropped 2; count of bases not matched to a gene: 8. CDR3 length: 17 residues. CDR1 is WNHNN, CDR2 SYGVQD, per germline (reference sequence).

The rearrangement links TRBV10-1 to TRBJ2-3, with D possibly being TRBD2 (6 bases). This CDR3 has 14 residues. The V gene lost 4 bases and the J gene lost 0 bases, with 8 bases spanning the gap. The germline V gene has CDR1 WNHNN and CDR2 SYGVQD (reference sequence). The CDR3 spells CASSAGRSTDTQYF. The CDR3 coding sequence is TGCGCCAGCAGTGCAGGGAGGAGCACAGATACGCAGTATTTT.

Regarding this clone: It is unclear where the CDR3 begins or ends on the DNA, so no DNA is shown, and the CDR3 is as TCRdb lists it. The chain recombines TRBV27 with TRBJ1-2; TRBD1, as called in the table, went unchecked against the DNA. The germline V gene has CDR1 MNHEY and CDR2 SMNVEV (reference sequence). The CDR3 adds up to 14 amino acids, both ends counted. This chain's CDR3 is CASSTSTGSYGYTF.

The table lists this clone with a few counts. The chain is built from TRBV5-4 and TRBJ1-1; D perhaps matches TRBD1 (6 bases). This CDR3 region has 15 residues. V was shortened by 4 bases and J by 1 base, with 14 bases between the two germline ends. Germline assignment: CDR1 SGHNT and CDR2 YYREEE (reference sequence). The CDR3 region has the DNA TGTGCCAGCAGCCGCCATCCGGGGGCGAACACTGAAGCTTTCTTT. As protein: CASSRHPGANTEAFF.

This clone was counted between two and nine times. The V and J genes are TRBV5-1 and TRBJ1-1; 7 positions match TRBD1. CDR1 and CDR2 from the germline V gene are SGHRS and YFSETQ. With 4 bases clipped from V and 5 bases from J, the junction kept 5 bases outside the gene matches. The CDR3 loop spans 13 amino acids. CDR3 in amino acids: CASSKGAGTEAFF. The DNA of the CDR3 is TGCGCCAGCAGCAAGGGGGCAGGTACTGAAGCTTTCTTT.

The CDR3 spells CASTGGSLTAQHF. In DNA form, the CDR3 reads TGTGCCAGCACGGGAGGGTCCTTGACGGCCCAGCATTTT. The chain links TRBV2 to TRBJ1-5; D uncertain. Germline V gene lookup returns CDR1 SNHLY and CDR2 FYNNEI. V lost 7 bases and J lost 11, with 18 bases in between. The CDR3 extends over 13 amino acids.

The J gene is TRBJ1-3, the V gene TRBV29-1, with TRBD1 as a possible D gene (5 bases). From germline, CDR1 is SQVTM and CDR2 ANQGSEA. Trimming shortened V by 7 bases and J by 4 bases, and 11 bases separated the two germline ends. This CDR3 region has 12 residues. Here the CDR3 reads CSAQGSGNTIYF. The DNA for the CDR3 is TGCAGCGCCCAGGGCTCAGGAAACACCATATATTTT.

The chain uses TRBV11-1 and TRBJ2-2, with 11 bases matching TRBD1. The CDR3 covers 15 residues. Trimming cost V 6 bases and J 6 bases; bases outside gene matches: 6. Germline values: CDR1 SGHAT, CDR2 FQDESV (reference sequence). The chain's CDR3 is CASRPGTGGSGELFF. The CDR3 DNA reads TGTGCCAGCAGGCCCGGGACAGGGGGATCCGGGGAGCTGTTTTTT.

In nucleotides, the CDR3 is TGTGCCTGGAAGGCCCAAGAGACCCAGTACTTC. As protein: CAWKAQETQYF. J is TRBJ2-5 and V is TRBV30, with D uncertain. Germline assignment: CDR1 GTSNPN and CDR2 SVGIG (reference sequence). The germline V and J ends were trimmed by 4 bases and 1 base, with 4 bases remaining between them. The CDR3 totals 11 residues.

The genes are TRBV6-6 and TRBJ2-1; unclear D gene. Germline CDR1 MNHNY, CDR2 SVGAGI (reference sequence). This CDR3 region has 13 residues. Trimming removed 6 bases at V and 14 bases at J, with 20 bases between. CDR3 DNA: TGTGCCAGCAGCTCAGACCCTCGCACCGCGGAGTTCTTC. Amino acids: CASSSDPRTAEFF.

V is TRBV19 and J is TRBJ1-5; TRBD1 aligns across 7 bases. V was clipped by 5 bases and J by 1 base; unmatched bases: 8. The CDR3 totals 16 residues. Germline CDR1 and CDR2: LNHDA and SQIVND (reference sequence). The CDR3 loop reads CASSGRGRGSNQPQHF. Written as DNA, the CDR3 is TGTGCCAGTAGTGGTAGAGGCAGGGGGAGCAATCAGCCCCAGCATTTT.

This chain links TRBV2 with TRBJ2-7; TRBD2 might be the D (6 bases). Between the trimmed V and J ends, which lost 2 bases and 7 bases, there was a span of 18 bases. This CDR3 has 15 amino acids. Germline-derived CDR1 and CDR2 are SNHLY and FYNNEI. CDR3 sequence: CASSESGGAGGEQYF. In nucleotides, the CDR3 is TGTGCCAGCAGTGAATCCGGCGGGGCGGGTGGAGAGCAGTACTTC.

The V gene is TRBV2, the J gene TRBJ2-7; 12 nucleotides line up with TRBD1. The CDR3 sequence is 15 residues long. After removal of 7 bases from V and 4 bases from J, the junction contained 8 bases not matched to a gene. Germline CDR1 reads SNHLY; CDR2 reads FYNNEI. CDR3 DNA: TGTGCCAGCAAGGACCGGGACAGGGGGCTTTACGAGCAGTACTTC. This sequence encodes CASKDRDRGLYEQYF.

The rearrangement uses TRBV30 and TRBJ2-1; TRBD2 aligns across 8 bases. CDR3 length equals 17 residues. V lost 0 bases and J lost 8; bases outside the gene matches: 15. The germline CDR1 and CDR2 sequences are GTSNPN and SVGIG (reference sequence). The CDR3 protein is CAWSVAFGGGRSDEQFF. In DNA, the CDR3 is TGTGCCTGGAGTGTCGCCTTCGGTGGCGGGAGGTCGGATGAGCAGTTCTTC.

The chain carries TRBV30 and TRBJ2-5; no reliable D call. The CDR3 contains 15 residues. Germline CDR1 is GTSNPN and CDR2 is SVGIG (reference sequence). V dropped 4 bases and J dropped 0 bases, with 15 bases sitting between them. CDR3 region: CAWTPMWANQETQYF. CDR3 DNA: TGTGCCTGGACCCCCATGTGGGCGAACCAAGAGACCCAGTACTTC.

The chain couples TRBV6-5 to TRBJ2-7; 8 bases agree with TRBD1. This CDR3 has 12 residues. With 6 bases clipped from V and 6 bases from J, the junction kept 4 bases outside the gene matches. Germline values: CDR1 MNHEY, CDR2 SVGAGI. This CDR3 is CASRDTGGEQYF. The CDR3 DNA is TGTGCCAGCAGAGATACAGGGGGCGAGCAGTACTTC.